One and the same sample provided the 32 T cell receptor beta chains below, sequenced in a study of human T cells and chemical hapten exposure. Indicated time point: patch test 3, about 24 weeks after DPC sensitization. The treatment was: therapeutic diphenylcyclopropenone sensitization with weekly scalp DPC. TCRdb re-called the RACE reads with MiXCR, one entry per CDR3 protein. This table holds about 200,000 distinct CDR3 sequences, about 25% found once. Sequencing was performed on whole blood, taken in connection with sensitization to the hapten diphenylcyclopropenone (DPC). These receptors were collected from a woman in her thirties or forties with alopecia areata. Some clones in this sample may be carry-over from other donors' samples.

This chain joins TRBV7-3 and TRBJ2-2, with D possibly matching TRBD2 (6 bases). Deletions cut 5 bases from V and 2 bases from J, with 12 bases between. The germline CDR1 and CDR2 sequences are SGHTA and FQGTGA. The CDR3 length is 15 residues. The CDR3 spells CASSISGPNTGELFF. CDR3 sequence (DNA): TGTGCCAGCAGCATTAGCGGACCTAACACCGGGGAGCTGTTTTTT.

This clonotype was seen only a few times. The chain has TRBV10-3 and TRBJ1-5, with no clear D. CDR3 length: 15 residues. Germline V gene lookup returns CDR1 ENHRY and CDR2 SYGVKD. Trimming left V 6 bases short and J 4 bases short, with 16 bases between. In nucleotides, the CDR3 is TGTGCCATCAGATCGCGAAGGGATGGTAATCAGCCCCAGCATTTT. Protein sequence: CAIRSRRDGNQPQHF.

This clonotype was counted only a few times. The CDR3 coding sequence is TGCGCCAGCAGCCTAGGACAGGGGGAAACCAAAAACATTCAGTACTTC. Translating it yields CASSLGQGETKNIQYF. The chain uses TRBV5-1 and TRBJ2-4; TRBD1 matches 10 bases. This CDR3 is 16 amino acids long. Trimming removed 4 bases from V and 2 bases from J; junction bases left unmatched: 6. CDR1 is SGHRS and CDR2 is YFSETQ in the germline V gene.

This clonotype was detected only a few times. The CDR3 region is CASTSGQGDSPLHF. The CDR3 DNA reads as TGTGCCAGCACCTCAGGACAGGGGGATTCACCCCTCCACTTT. This chain joins TRBV7-2 and TRBJ1-6, with 10 bases matching TRBD1. CDR1 is SGHTA, CDR2 FQGNSA, per germline. The length of the CDR3 is 14 residues. The ends lost 7 bases at V and 8 bases at J; junction bases unmatched: 5.

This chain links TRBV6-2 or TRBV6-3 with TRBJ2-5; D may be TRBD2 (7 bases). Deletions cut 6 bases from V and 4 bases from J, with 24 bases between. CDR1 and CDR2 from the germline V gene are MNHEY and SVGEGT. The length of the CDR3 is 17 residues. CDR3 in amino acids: CASRDHREGGTSETQYF. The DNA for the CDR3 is TGTGCCAGCAGAGATCACAGGGAGGGGGGTACGTCAGAGACCCAGTACTTC.

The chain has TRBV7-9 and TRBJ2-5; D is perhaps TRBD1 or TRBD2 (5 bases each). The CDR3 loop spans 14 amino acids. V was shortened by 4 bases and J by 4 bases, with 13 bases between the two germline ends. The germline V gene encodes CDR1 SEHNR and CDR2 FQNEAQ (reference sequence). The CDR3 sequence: CASSWDPRGETQYF. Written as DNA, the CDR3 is TGTGCCAGCAGCTGGGACCCTAGAGGAGAGACCCAGTACTTC.

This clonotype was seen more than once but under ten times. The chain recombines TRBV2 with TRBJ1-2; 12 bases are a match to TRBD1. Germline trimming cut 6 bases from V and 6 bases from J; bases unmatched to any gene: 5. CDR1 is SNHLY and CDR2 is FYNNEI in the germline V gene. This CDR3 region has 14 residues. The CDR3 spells CASSGTGGAHGYTF. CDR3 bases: TGTGCCAGCAGCGGGACAGGGGGCGCCCATGGCTACACCTTC.

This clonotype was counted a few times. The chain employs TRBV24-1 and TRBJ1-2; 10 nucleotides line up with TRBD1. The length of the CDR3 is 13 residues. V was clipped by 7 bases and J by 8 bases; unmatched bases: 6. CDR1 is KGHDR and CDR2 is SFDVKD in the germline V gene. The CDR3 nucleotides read TGTGCCACCAGCTCTTGGACAGGGGGAGGCTACACCTTC. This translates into CATSSWTGGGYTF.

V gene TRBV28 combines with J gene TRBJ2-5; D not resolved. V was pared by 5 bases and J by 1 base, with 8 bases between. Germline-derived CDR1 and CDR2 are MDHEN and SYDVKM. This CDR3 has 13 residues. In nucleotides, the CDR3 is TGTGCCAGCAGTCCAGGTATCCAAGAGACCCAGTACTTC. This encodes CASSPGIQETQYF.

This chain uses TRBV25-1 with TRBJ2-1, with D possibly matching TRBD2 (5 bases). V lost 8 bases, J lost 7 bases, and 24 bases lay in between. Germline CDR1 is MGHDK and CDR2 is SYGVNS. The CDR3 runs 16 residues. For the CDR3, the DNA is TGTGCCAGCGGGGTTACCTTGAGGACGAGGAGGAATGAGCAGTTCTTC. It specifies CASGVTLRTRRNEQFF.

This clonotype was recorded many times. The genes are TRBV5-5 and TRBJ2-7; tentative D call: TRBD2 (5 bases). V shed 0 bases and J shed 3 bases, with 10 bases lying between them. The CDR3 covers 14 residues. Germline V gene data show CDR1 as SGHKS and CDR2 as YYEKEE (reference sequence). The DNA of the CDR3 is TGTGCCAGCAGCTTGGAGCGACTACGCTACGAGCAGTACTTC. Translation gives CASSLERLRYEQYF.

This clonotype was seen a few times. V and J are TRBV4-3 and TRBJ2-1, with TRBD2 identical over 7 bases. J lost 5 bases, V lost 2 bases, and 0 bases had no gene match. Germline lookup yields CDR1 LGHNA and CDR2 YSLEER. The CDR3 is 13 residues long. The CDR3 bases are TGCGCCAGCAGCCAAAGCGGGAACAATGAGCAGTTCTTC. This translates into CASSQSGNNEQFF.

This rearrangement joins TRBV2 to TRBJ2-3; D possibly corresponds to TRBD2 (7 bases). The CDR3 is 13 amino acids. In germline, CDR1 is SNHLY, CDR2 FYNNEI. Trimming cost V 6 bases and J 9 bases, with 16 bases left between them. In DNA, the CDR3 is TGTGCCAGCAGGAGCGGGGAAGGGGGGACGCAGTATTTT. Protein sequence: CASRSGEGGTQYF.

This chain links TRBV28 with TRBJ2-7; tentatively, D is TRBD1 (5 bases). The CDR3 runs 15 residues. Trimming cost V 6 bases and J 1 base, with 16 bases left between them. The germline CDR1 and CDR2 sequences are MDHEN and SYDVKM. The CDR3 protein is CASSPYQGRSYEQYF. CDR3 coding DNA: TGTGCCAGCAGCCCTTACCAGGGAAGGTCCTACGAGCAGTACTTC.

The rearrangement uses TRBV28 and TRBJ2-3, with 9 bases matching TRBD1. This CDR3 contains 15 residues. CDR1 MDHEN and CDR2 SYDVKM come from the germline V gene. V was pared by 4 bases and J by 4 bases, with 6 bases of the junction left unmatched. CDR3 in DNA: TGTGCCAGCAGTTCTGCCGGGACAGGGTCAGATACGCAGTATTTT. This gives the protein CASSSAGTGSDTQYF.

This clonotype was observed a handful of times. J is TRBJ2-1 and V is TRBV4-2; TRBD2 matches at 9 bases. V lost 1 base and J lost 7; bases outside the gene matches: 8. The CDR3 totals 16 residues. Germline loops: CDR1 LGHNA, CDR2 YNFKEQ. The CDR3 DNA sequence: TGTGCCAGCAGCCAAGGGGGTTCTAGCGGGGAGAATGAGCAGTTCTTC. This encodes CASSQGGSSGENEQFF.

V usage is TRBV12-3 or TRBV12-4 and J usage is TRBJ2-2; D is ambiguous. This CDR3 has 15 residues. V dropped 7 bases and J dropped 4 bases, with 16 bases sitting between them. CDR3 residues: CASTLSGSPTGELFF. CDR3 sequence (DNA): TGTGCCAGCACCCTGTCGGGCAGTCCCACCGGGGAGCTGTTTTTT.

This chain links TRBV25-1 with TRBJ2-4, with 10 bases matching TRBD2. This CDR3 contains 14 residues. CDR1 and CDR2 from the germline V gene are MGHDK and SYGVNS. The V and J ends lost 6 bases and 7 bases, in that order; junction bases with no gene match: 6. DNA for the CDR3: TGTGCCAGCAGCCCACTAGCGGGGCCCAACATTCAGTACTTC. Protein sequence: CASSPLAGPNIQYF.

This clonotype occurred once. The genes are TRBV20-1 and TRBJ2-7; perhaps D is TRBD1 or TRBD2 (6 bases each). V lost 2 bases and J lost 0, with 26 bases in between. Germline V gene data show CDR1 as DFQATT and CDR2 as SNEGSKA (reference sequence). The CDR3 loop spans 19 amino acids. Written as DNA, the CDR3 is TGCAGTGCTAGAAGGAGTCCAACCGGTGTGCGGGACATCTCCTACGAGCAGTACTTC. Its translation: CSARRSPTGVRDISYEQYF.

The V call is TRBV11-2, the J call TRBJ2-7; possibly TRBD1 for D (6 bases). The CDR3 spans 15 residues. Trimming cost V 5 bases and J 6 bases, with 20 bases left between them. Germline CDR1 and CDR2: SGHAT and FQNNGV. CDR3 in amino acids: CASSVRRTDPSEQYF. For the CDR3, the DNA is TGTGCCAGCAGCGTTCGCAGGACAGACCCTAGCGAGCAGTACTTC. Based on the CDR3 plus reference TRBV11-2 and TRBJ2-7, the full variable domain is EAGVAQSPRYKIIEKRQSVAFWCNPISGHATLYWYQQILGQGPKLLIQFQNNGVVDDSQLPKDRFSAERLKGVDSTLKIQPAKLEDSAVYLCASSVRRTDPSEQYFGPGTRLTVT.

This CDR3 is CASSQTGTADYEQYF. DNA for the CDR3: TGTGCCAGCAGCCAAACCGGGACTGCAGATTACGAGCAGTACTTC. The rearrangement links TRBV4-2 to TRBJ2-7; D is perhaps TRBD2 (6 bases). This CDR3 is 15 amino acids long. Germline CDR1 LGHNA, CDR2 YNFKEQ. Trimming stripped 2 bases from V and 4 bases from J, with 15 bases between.

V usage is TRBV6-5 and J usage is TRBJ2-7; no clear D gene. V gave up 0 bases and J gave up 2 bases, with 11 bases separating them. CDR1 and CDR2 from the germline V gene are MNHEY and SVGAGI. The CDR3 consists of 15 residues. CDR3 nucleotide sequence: TGTGCCAGCAGTTACTCAGGCGACGGACCCTACGAGCAGTACTTC. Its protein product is CASSYSGDGPYEQYF.

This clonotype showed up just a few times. The CDR3 protein is CASSFTGGVTGELFF. CDR3 sequence (DNA): TGTGCCAGCAGTTTTACAGGGGGAGTCACCGGGGAGCTGTTTTTT. V is TRBV12-3 or TRBV12-4 and J is TRBJ2-2; 8 bases are shared with TRBD1. The V gene end was trimmed by 3 bases and the J gene end by 4 bases; junction bases not matched to a gene: 4. This CDR3 is 15 amino acids long.

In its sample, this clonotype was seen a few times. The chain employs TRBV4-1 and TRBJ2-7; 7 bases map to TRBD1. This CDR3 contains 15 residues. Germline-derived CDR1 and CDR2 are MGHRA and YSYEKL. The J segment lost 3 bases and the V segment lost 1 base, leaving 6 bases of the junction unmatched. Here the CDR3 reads CASSQGETGYYEQYF. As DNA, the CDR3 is TGCGCCAGCAGCCAAGGGGAGACAGGGTACTACGAGCAGTACTTC.

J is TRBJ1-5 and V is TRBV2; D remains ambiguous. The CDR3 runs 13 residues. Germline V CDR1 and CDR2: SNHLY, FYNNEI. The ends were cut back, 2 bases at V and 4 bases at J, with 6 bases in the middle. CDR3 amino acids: CASSERRNQPQHF. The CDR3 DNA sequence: TGTGCCAGCAGTGAACGAAGAAATCAGCCCCAGCATTTT.

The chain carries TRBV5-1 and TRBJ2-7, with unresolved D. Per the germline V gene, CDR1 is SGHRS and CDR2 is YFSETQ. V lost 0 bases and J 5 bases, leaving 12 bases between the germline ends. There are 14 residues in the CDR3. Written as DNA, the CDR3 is TGCGCCAGCAGCTTGGAGGCTTTTAACAACGAGCAGTACTTC. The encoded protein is CASSLEAFNNEQYF.

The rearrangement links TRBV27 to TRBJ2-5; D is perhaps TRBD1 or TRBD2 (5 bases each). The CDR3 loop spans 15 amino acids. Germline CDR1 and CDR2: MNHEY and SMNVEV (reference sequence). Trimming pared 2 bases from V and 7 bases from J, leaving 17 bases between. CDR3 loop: CASSLGRSGQGTQYF. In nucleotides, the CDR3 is TGTGCCAGCAGTTTAGGCAGGTCGGGGCAGGGGACCCAGTACTTC.

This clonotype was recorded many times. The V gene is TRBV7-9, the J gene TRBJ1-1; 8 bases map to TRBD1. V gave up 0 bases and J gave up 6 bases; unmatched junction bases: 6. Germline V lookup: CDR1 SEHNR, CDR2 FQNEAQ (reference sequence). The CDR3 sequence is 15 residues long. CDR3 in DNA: TGTGCCAGCAGCTTAGCCATGACAGGGGTGGCTGAAGCTTTCTTT. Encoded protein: CASSLAMTGVAEAFF.

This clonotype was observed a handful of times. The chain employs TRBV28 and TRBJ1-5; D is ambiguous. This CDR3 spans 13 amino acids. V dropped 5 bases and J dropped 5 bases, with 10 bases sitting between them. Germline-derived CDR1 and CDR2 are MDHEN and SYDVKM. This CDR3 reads CASSTDGYQPQHF. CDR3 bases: TGTGCCAGCAGTACCGACGGGTATCAGCCCCAGCATTTT.

The DNA for the CDR3 is TGTGCCTCTGAGGGGTTTATGAACACTGAAGCTTTCTTT. Its translation is CASEGFMNTEAFF. This rearrangement joins TRBV6-6 to TRBJ1-1, with D possibly matching TRBD1 (5 bases). The V end was cut by 11 bases, the J end by 0 bases, with 13 bases between. The CDR3 sequence is 13 residues long. Germline V gene data show CDR1 as MNHNY and CDR2 as SVGAGI (reference sequence).

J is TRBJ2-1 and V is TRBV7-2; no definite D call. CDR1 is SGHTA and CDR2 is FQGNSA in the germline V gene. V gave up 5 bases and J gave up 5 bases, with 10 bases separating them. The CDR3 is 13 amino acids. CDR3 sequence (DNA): TGTGCCAGCAGCGACCCATCACACAATGAGCAGTTCTTC. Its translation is CASSDPSHNEQFF.

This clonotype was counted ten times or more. The CDR3 coding sequence is TGTGCCAGCAGTTACTGGAGCGGGAGAGTAACAGATACGCAGTATTTT. Protein product: CASSYWSGRVTDTQYF. This chain uses TRBV6-2 or TRBV6-3 with TRBJ2-3; 8 nucleotides line up with TRBD2. After removal of 1 base from V and 3 bases from J, the junction contained 6 bases not matched to a gene. The CDR3 length is 16 residues. CDR1 is MNHEY, CDR2 SVGEGT, per germline.